This entry features one T cell receptor beta chain sequence. Antigen specificity is unknown. This sample was included in a study of T cell responses to AZD1222 COVID-19 vaccine. Broader study findings: Targeting of unmutated variant regions was reportedly seen in nearly half of spike-specific TCRs. Donors were chiefly white British, with a greater number of females, and clonal diversity was perhaps underestimated. CD4 TCRs linked to vaccination spanned spike, dominating at 160-218 and 743-854. At baseline, seropositivity was found in only six or seven AZD1222 recipients.

Clones were read by immunoSEQ multiplex PCR, and TCRdb kept only the in-frame ones, dropping some. The data show 180,000 or so clones, around nine tenths seen once. The specimen comprised peripheral blood, sampled 28 days after the second AZD1222 dose. This receptor was obtained from an adult who received the AZD1222 COVID-19 vaccine.

CDR3 DNA sequence: TGCGCCAGCAGCCAACAACTCTCTAGCGGGATTTTCACCTACGAGCAGTACTTC. Translating gives CASSQQLSSGIFTYEQYF. This chain joins TRBV4-1 and TRBJ2-7; 9 positions agree with TRBD2. Germline values: CDR1 MGHRA, CDR2 YSYEKL. V was pared by 2 bases and J by 2 bases, with 13 bases of the junction left unmatched. The CDR3 has 18 residues.